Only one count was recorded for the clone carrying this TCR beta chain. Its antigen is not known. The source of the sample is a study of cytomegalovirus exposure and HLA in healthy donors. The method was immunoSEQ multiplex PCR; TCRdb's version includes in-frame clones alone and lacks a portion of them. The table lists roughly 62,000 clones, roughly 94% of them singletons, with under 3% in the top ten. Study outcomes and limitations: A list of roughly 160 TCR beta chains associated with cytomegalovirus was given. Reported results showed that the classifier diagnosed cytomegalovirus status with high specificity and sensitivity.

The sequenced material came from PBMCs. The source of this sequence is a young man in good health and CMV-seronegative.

The CDR3 region is CASSLAGTSGREEQFF. The CDR3 region has the DNA TGTGCCAGCAGCTTGGCTGGGACTAGCGGGAGAGAGGAGCAGTTCTTC. The rearrangement links TRBV5-4 to TRBJ2-1; 14 nucleotides line up with TRBD2. The CDR3 extends over 16 amino acids. The germline gives CDR1 SGHNT, CDR2 YYREEE (reference sequence). J lost 10 bases, V lost 0 bases, and 6 bases had no gene match.